Below, one T cell receptor (beta chain) is given with its context. In the original analysis: Nucleated cell counts were estimated from reference gene primer amplification. TCRdb's table, derived via immunoSEQ multiplex PCR, lists solely in-frame clones and lacks some. V, J and clone size derive from that table, while D and trimming were established from the DNA sequence. Of tens of thousands of clones in the sample, about 86% were seen once. V shed 5 bases and J 2 bases; nucleotides not matched to a gene: 6. The CDR3 is 15 amino acids. Germline V gives CDR1 SGHRS, CDR2 YFSETQ. These data originate in a study of blood T cell repertoires in COVID-19. Study summary: Samples representing acute and convalescent COVID-19 were sourced from the United States, Italy and Spain. Sources were T cells, B-cell-depleted T cells, or PBMCs; the material itself was cDNA or gDNA.

Patients from Seattle were sampled longitudinally, starting during active infection. Input material: peripheral blood. The receptor was isolated from a man older than 75 with COVID-19, enrolled during active disease. The rearrangement joins TRBV5-1 to TRBJ2-5; TRBD2 matches at 10 bases. The CDR3, as DNA: TGCGCCAGCAGTCCCCAAGCGGGGGGGCAAGAGACCCAGTACTTC. It translates to CASSPQAGGQETQYF. Based on the CDR3 plus reference TRBV5-1 and TRBJ2-5, the full variable domain is KAGVTQTPRYLIKTRGQQVTLSCSPISGHRSVSWYQQTPGQGLQFLFEYFSETQRNKGNFPGRFSGRQFSNSRSEMNVSTLELGDSALYLCASSPQAGGQETQYFGPGTRLLVL.